This T cell receptor beta chain was captured in a study of cytomegalovirus exposure and HLA in healthy donors. Study conclusions and caveats: A cluster of highly shared sequence variants was likely a sequencing artifact. According to an earlier analysis, most TCR beta V segments yielded productive rearrangements about 90% or about 30% of the time.

As concerns this clone: Its antigen is as yet unknown.

Looked up from germline, CDR1 is SGDLS and CDR2 is YYNGEE. Trimming removed 2 bases at V and 3 bases at J, with 24 bases between. The CDR3 has 18 amino acids. This PCR relied on a set of 60 Vbeta primers and 13 Jbeta primers. Profiling relied on immunoSEQ multiplex PCR, and the TCRdb table lists in-frame clones only, not all of them. Recorded for this sample: 150,000 to 200,000 clones. The donors comprised healthy bone marrow donors. Input material: PBMCs. The chain combines TRBV9 with TRBJ2-7; weak D call: TRBD1 (6 bases). The clonotype originates from a woman in her sixties in good health and CMV-seronegative. CDR3 loop: CASSVGPTGPGIFYEQYF. The CDR3 nucleotides are TGTGCCAGCAGCGTGGGACCGACAGGCCCCGGAATTTTCTACGAGCAGTACTTC.